The table lists the clone carrying this T cell receptor (beta chain) with a few counts. These data originate in a study of blood T cell repertoires in COVID-19. In the study overall: The United States, Italy and Spain provided the acute and convalescent COVID-19 samples. Sources were T cells, B-cell-depleted T cells, or PBMCs; the material itself was cDNA or gDNA.

In the study's own analysis: Counts of nucleated cells, estimated from reference gene primer amplification, were obtained. TCRdb's table, derived via immunoSEQ multiplex PCR, lists solely in-frame clones and lacks some. That table is the source of V, J and clone size, and D and trimming were worked out from the DNA. This sample has roughly 120,000 clones; approximately 74% occur once, and the top ten carry 6%. One Seattle source followed patients from active infection through their disease course. The CDR3 totals 11 residues. Trimming took off 7 bases at V and 6 bases at J, with 12 bases between the two ends. Germline loops: CDR1 DFQATT, CDR2 SNEGSKA (reference sequence).

V gene TRBV20-1 combines with J gene TRBJ1-1, with no clear D. This receptor was taken from a man aged 80 or over with COVID-19, enrolled during active disease. Specimen: peripheral blood. The CDR3 coding sequence is TGCAGTGGGTGGGAGGGATCTGAAGCTTTCTTT. Translating it yields CSGWEGSEAFF.